This T cell receptor beta chain appears in the sequencing data of a study of CD8+CD57+ T cells in acquired aplastic anemia. The overall study: On average, sorted CD4+ and CD8+ cells gave roughly 2.9 ug of DNA.

In patients chosen for sequencing, flow cytometry had shown CD8+CD57+ cell expansion. Patients had not yet gotten any therapy when their blood was taken for sampling. Genomic DNA acted as the template from which TCR beta VDJ combination and CDR3 sequence profiling were carried out. Using its own MiXCR run on the reads, TCRdb lists one record per CDR3 protein. The profile shows about 180,000 distinct CDR3 sequences, under 50% of them singletons. This clonotype was counted only a few times. The source material was sorted CD4+, CD8+, or CD8+CD57+ T cells (not recorded which) from PBMCs. This TCR came from a human donor with aplastic anemia.

CDR3 in DNA: TGTGCCAGCAGTGACGCCCGGGGCTCCGCGCCGTTGGCTAATGAAAAACTGTTTTTT. As protein: CASSDARGSAPLANEKLFF. The rearrangement links TRBV6-4 to TRBJ1-4, with D possibly being TRBD1 (5 bases). Germline V gives CDR1 MRHNA, CDR2 SNTAGT. The CDR3 runs to 19 residues. V lost 2 bases, J lost 3 bases, and 22 bases lay in between.